The clone carrying this T cell receptor beta chain was counted between two and nine times. Its target is not known. Trimming at V came to 5 bases and at J to 3 bases, leaving 8 bases not matched to a gene. The CDR3 runs to 16 residues. CDR1 is SGHTA and CDR2 is FQGTGA in the germline V gene. The data stem from a study of T cell repertoires in cytomegalovirus infection. Study-wide background: From public TCR beta signatures came an indication of both CMV infection and matching HLA type.

TCRdb independently ran MiXCR on the reads; one entry per CDR3 protein. The sample records about 150,000 distinct CDR3 sequences, around 20% being singletons. Notes on the study in general: What dominated the ex vivo response were HLA-C-restricted CMV-specific TCR beta clonotypes.

The receptor's source is a human donor in good health (CMV status not recorded). Some clones in this sample may be carry-over from other donors' samples. J is TRBJ2-3 and V is TRBV7-3; 10 bases match TRBD2. Source material: PBMCs. The DNA for the CDR3 is TGTGCCAGCAGCCTTAGCGGGGGGCCCGTTACAGATACGCAGTATTTT. Residues: CASSLSGGPVTDTQYF.